Shown below are 9 T cell receptor beta chains from a single sample sequenced in a study of T cells in Graves' hyperthyroidism and ophthalmopathy. Amplified TCR beta CDR3 regions came from RNA transcripts. A first-round RT-PCR of the TCR CDR3 used the HTBI primer set. TCRdb re-analysed the multiplex PCR reads in MiXCR, keeping a single row per CDR3 protein. The data contain about 640,000 distinct CDR3 sequences, roughly 15% of them singletons. Sequences were obtained from blood. These TCRs come from a woman aged 45-60 years with Graves' ophthalmopathy.

This clonotype was counted ten times or more. The J gene is TRBJ2-2, the V gene TRBV12-3 or TRBV12-4, with D unclear. V lost 2 bases to trimming and J lost 4 bases, with 8 bases between them. This CDR3 spans 14 amino acids. The CDR3 bases are TGTGCCAGCAGTTTAAGCGCTTTCACCGGGGAGCTGTTTTTT. Its protein is CASSLSAFTGELFF.

The V gene is TRBV27, the J gene TRBJ2-2; D ambiguous. The V gene lost 6 bases and the J gene lost 6 bases, with 11 bases spanning the gap. Germline V gene data show CDR1 as MNHEY and CDR2 as SMNVEV (reference sequence). The CDR3 contains 13 residues. Here the CDR3 reads CASSSNFPGELFF. Written as DNA, the CDR3 is TGTGCCAGCAGCAGCAATTTCCCCGGGGAGCTGTTTTTT.

This clonotype was counted ten times or more. The genes are TRBV7-3 and TRBJ1-1; D gene uncertain. The CDR3 extends over 14 amino acids. The V and J ends lost 1 base and 2 bases respectively, with 8 bases between them. Germline loops: CDR1 SGHTA, CDR2 FQGTGA. The CDR3, as DNA: TGTGCCAGCAGCTTAAACCGGCACAACACTGAAGCTTTCTTT. It translates to CASSLNRHNTEAFF.

This clonotype was seen repeatedly, ten times or more. The gene calls are TRBV11-2 and TRBJ2-1, with TRBD2 identical over 13 bases. CDR3 size: 15 residues. Trimming at V came to 4 bases and at J to 9 bases, leaving 6 bases not matched to a gene. Germline CDR1 reads SGHAT; CDR2 reads FQNNGV. The CDR3 protein is CASSSGLAGMSEQFF. DNA for the CDR3: TGTGCCAGCAGCTCGGGACTAGCGGGAATGTCTGAGCAGTTCTTC.

This clonotype has at least ten counts. The chain couples TRBV11-2 to TRBJ2-3; no reliable D call. Germline assignment: CDR1 SGHAT and CDR2 FQNNGV. V lost 2 bases and J lost 0, with 12 bases in between. The CDR3 sequence is 16 residues long. CDR3 DNA: TGTGCCAGCAGCTTAAATTTTGGGGTTAGCACAGATACGCAGTATTTT. Encoded protein: CASSLNFGVSTDTQYF.

The V and J genes are TRBV5-1 and TRBJ2-5; 8 nucleotides align to TRBD2. V dropped 0 bases and J dropped 2; count of bases not matched to a gene: 9. CDR1 and CDR2 from the germline V gene are SGHRS and YFSETQ. CDR3 length: 17 residues. This CDR3 reads CASSLGLTSGVQETQYF. For the CDR3, the DNA is TGCGCCAGCAGCTTGGGTCTTACTAGCGGAGTACAAGAGACCCAGTACTTC.

This clonotype has more than one count but fewer than ten. The CDR3 protein is CASSTPGGANNEQFF. Here the CDR3 DNA reads TGTGCCAGCAGCACCCCAGGGGGGGCTAACAATGAGCAGTTCTTC. The J gene is TRBJ2-1, the V gene TRBV7-3; D tentatively fits TRBD1 or TRBD2 (7 bases each). Germline V gene sequence: CDR1 SGHTA, CDR2 FQGTGA. The CDR3 contains 15 residues. V was shortened by 5 bases and J by 5 bases, with 16 bases between the two germline ends. Drawing the rest from reference TRBV7-3 and TRBJ2-1, the complete variable domain is GAGVSQTPSNKVTEKGKYVELRCDPISGHTALYWYRQSLGQGPEFLIYFQGTGAADDSGLPNDRFFAVRPEGSVSTLKIQRTERGDSAVYLCASSTPGGANNEQFFGPGTRLTVL.

The chain joins TRBV4-3 to TRBJ1-5, with no clear D. The CDR3 extends over 16 amino acids. V was clipped by 0 bases and J by 2 bases, with 11 bases between them. CDR1 is LGHNA, CDR2 YSLEER, per germline. This chain's CDR3 is CASSQEAGFGNQPQHF. In DNA form, the CDR3 reads TGCGCCAGCAGCCAAGAAGCCGGGTTTGGCAATCAGCCCCAGCATTTT.

As to this clonotype: This sequence may be a read error, since a much larger clone differs from it by one base. The genes are TRBV3-1 and TRBJ2-6; TRBD2 might be the D (6 bases). This CDR3 spans 16 amino acids. In germline, CDR1 is LGHDT, CDR2 YNNKEL (reference sequence). As DNA, the CDR3 is TGTGCCAGCAGCCAACGACGGGACTTTGGGGCCAACGCCCTGACTTTC. It encodes CASSQRRDFGANALTF.